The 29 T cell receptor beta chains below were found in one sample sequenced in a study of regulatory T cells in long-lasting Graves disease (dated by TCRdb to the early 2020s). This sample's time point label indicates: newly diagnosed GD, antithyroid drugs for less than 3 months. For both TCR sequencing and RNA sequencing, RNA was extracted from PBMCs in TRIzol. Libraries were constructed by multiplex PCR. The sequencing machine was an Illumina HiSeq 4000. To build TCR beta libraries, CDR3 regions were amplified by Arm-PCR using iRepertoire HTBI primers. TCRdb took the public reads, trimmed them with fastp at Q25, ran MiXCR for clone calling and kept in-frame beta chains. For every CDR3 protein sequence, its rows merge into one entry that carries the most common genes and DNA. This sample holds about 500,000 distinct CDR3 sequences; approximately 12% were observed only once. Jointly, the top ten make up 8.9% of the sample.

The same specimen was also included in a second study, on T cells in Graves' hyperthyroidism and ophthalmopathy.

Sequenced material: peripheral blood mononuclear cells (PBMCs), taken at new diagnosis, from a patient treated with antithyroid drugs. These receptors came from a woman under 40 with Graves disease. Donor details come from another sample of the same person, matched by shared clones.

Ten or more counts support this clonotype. This chain's CDR3 is CASSILRTSLTYEQYF. The CDR3 DNA reads as TGTGCCAGCAGCATACTTAGGACTAGTCTCACCTACGAGCAGTACTTC. The chain uses TRBV6-2 or TRBV6-3 and TRBJ2-7; TRBD2 aligns across 7 bases. V shed 6 bases, J shed 2 bases, and the junction held 13 bases outside the gene matches. The V gene's germline CDR1 is MNHEY and CDR2 SVGEGT. CDR3 length equals 16 residues.

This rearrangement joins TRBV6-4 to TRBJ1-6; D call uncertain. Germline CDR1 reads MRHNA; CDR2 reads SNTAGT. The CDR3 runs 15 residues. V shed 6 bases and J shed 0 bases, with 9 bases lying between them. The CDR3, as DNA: TGTGCCAGCAGAAGGGTCAGCTCCTATAATTCACCCCTCCACTTT. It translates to CASRRVSSYNSPLHF.

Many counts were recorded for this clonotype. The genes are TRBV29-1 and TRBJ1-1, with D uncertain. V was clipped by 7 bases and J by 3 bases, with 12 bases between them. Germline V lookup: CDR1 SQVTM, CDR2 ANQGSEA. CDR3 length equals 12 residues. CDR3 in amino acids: CSGQPGDTEAFF. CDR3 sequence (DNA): TGCAGCGGGCAGCCCGGAGACACTGAAGCTTTCTTT.

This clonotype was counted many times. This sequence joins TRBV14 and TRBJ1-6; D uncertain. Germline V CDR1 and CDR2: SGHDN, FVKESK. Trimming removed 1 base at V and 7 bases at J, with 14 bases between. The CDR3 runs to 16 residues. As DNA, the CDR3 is TGTGCCAGCAGCCAAGCGTGGGCCGGATTGAATTCACCCCTCCACTTT. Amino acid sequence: CASSQAWAGLNSPLHF.

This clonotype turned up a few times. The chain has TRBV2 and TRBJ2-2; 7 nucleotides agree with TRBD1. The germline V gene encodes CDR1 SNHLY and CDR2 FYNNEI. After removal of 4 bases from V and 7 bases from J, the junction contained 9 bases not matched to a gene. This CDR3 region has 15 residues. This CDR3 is CASSGRQGSYGELFF. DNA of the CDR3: TGTGCCAGCAGTGGACGACAGGGATCGTACGGGGAGCTGTTTTTT.

CDR3 protein: CASSLGTLYEQYF. CDR3 bases: TGTGCCAGCAGCTTGGGAACTTTATACGAGCAGTACTTC. The chain couples TRBV7-3 to TRBJ2-7, with no clear D. V was cut by 3 bases and J by 4 bases, with 10 bases left in between. The germline gives CDR1 SGHTA, CDR2 FQGTGA. This CDR3 is built from 13 residues.

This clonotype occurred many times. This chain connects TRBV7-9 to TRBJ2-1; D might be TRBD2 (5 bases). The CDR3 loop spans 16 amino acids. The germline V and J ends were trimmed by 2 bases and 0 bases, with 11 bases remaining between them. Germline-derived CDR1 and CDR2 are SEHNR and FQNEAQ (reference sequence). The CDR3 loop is CASSLMGGFSYNEQFF. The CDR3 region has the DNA TGTGCCAGCAGCTTAATGGGCGGGTTCTCCTACAATGAGCAGTTCTTC.

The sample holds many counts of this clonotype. In DNA form, the CDR3 reads TGTGCCAGCAGTGAAGGCCTAGCGGACTCCTACGAGCAGTACTTC. Encoded protein: CASSEGLADSYEQYF. The chain recombines TRBV2 with TRBJ2-7, with TRBD2 matching 7 bases. CDR3 length: 15 residues. With 1 base clipped from V and 0 bases from J, the junction kept 3 bases outside the gene matches. From germline, CDR1 is SNHLY and CDR2 FYNNEI.

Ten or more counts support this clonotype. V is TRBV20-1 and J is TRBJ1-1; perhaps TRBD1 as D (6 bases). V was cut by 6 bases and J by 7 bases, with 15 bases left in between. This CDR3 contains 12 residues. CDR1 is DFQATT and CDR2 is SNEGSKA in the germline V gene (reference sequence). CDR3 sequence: CSAETKGHEAFF. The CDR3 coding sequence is TGCAGTGCCGAAACCAAGGGACATGAAGCTTTCTTT.

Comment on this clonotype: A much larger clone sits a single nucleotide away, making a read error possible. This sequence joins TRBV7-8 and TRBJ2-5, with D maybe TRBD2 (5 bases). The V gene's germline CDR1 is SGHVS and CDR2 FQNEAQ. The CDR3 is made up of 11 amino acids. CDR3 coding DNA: TGTGCCAGCGGCTTCGGACGGGAAAAGTACTTC. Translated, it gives CASGFGREKYF.

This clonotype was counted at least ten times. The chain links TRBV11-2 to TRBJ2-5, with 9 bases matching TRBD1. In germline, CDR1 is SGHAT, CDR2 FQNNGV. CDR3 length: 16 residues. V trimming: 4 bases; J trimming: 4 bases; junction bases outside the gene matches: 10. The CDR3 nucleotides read TGTGCCAGCAGCTATAGACCGGGACAGGGCCCAGAGACCCAGTACTTC. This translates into CASSYRPGQGPETQYF.

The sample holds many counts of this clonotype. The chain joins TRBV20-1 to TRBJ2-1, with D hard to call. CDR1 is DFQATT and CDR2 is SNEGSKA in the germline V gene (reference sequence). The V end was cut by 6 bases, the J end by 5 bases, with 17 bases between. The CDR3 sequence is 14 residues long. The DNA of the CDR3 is TGCAGTGCCCTACCTCGGACCCTGCACAATGAGCAGTTCTTC. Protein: CSALPRTLHNEQFF.

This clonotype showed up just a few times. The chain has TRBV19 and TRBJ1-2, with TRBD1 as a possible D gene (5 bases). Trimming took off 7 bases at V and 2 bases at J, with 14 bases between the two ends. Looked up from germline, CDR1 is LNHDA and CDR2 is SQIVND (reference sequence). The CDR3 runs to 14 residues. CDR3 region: CASTRGGSNYGYTF. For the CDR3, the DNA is TGTGCCAGTACCCGGGGCGGATCGAACTATGGCTACACCTTC.

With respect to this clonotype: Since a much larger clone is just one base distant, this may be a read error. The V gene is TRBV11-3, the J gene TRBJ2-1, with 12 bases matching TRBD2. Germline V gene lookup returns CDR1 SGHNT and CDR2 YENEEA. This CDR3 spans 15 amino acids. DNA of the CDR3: TGTGCCAGCAGCCTCCGGACTAGCGGGAACAATGATCAGTTCTTC. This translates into CASSLRTSGNNDQFF.

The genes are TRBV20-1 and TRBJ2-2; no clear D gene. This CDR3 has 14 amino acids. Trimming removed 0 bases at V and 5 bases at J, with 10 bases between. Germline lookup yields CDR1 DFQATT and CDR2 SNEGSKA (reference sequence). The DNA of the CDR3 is TGCAGTGCTAGAGATTACCCTGGTACCGGGGAGCTGTTTTTT. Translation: CSARDYPGTGELFF.

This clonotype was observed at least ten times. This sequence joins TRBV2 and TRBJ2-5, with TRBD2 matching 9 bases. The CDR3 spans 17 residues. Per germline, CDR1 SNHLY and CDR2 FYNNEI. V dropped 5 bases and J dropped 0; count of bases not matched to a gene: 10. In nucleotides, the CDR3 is TGTGCCAGCAGTAAAAGTGGCGGGAGGGTTTACCAAGAGACCCAGTACTTC. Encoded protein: CASSKSGGRVYQETQYF.

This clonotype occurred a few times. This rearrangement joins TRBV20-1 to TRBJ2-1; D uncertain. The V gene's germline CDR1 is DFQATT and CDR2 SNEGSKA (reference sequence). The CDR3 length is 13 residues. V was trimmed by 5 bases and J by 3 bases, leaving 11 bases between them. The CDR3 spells CSAGYQLYNEQFF. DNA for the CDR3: TGCAGTGCTGGCTACCAGCTCTACAATGAGCAGTTCTTC.

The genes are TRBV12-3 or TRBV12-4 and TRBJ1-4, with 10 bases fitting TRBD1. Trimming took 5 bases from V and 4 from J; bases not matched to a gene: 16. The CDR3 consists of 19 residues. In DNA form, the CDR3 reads TGTGCCAGCAGTCCGGGACCCTGGGACAGGGGACGTGGTAATGAAAAACTGTTTTTT. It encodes CASSPGPWDRGRGNEKLFF.

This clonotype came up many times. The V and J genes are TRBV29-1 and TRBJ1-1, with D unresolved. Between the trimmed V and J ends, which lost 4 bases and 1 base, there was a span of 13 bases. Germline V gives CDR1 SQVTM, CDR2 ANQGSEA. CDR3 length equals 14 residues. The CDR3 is CSVVVRSTNTEAFF. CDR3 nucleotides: TGCAGCGTTGTAGTCCGGAGCACGAACACTGAAGCTTTCTTT.

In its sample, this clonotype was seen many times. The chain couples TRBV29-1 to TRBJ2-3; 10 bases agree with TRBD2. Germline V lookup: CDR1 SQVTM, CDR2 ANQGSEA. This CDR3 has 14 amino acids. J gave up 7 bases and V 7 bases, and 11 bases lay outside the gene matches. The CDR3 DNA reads TGCAGCGGGAAGGCTAGCGGGAGTATATATACGCAGTATTTT. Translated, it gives CSGKASGSIYTQYF.

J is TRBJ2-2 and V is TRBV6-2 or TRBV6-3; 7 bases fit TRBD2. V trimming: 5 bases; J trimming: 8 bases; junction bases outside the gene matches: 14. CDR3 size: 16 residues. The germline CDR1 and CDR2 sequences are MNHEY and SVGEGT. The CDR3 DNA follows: TGTGCCAGCAGTGAATGGGGGGGGGAGACCAGAGGGGAGCTGTTTTTT. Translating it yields CASSEWGGETRGELFF.

CDR3 protein: CASSQGSVHTEAFF. In DNA, the CDR3 is TGCGCCAGCAGCCAAGGGTCGGTGCACACTGAAGCTTTCTTT. The chain recombines TRBV4-1 with TRBJ1-1; no definite D call. The CDR3 consists of 14 residues. Trimming left V 1 base short and J 3 bases short, with 9 bases between. Germline lookup yields CDR1 MGHRA and CDR2 YSYEKL.

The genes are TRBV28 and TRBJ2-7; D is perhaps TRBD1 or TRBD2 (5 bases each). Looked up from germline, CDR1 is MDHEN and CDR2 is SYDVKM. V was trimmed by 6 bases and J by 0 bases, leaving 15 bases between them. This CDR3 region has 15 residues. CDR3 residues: CASRIGGDLSYEQYF. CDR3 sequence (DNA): TGTGCCAGCAGAATAGGTGGGGACCTCTCCTACGAGCAGTACTTC.

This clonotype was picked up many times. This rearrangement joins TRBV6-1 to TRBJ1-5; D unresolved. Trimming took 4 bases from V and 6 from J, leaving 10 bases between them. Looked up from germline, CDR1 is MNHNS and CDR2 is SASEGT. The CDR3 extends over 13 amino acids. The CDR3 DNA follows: TGTGCCAGCAGTGTTCTTGAGGTTCAGCCCCAGCATTTT. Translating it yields CASSVLEVQPQHF.

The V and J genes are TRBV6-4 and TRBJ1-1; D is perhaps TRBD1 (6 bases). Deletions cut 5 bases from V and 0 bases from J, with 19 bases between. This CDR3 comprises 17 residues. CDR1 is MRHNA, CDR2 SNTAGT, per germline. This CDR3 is CASSSPPNGGMNTEAFF. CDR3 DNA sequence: TGTGCCAGCAGTTCTCCGCCGAATGGGGGCATGAACACTGAAGCTTTCTTT.

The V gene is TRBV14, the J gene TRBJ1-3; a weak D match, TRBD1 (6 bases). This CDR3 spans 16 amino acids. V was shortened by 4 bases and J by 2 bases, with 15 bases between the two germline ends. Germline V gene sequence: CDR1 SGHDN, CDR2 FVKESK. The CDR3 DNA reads TGTGCCAGCAGCCCACGGCTTACAGGGACTGGAAACACCATATATTTT. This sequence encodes CASSPRLTGTGNTIYF.

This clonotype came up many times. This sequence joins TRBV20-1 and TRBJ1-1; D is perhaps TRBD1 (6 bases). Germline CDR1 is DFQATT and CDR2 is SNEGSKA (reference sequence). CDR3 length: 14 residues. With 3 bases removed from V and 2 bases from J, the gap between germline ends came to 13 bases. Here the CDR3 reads CSASLGTPNTEAFF. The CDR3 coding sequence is TGCAGTGCTAGCCTCGGGACACCCAACACTGAAGCTTTCTTT.

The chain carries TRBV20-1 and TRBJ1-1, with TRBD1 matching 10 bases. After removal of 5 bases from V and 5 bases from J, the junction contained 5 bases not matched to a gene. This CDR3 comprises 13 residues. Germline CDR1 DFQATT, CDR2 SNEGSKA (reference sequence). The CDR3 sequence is CSALRQGATEAFF. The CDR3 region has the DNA TGCAGTGCTCTGAGACAGGGGGCAACTGAAGCTTTCTTT.

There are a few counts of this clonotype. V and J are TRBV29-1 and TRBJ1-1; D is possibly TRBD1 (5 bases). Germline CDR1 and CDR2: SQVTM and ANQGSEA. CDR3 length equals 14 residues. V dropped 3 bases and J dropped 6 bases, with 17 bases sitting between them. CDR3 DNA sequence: TGCAGCGTTGATCGGGAGGGAGGGGAGGCTGAAGCTTTCTTT. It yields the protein CSVDREGGEAEAFF.